One and the same sample provided the 21 T cell receptor beta chains below, sequenced in a study of low-dose radiotherapy and immunotherapy resistance in tumors. Gene-specific TRAV and TRBV primers were used for first-strand cDNA, covering alpha and beta chains. A constant-region primer paired with the V-primer adapter amplified TCRs over around 18 PCR cycles. Each CDR3 protein is one row after TCRdb ran MiXCR on the reads. The sample lists about 11,000 distinct CDR3 sequences, approximately 55% occurring once. The receptors here all came from a human donor with advanced metastatic prostate, ovarian, gallbladder or colorectal cancer (not recorded which). This table probably holds off-target reads from a library built for another chain.

This clonotype was observed a few times. The rearrangement joins TRBV5-1 to TRBJ1-1; 8 bases are a match to TRBD1. The CDR3 is made up of 15 amino acids. Looked up from germline, CDR1 is SGHRS and CDR2 is YFSETQ. With V trimmed by 4 bases and J by 4 bases, 9 bases remained unmatched. CDR3 loop: CASSDPTGVGTEAFF. CDR3 DNA: TGCGCCAGCAGCGACCCGACAGGGGTAGGCACTGAAGCTTTCTTT.

The chain employs TRBV20-1 and TRBJ1-1, with D unclear. The V gene's germline CDR1 is DFQATT and CDR2 SNEGSKA (reference sequence). The CDR3 runs 11 residues. V was cut by 0 bases and J by 5 bases, with 4 bases left in between. DNA of the CDR3: TGCAGTGCTAGAGATCAGACTGAAGCTTTCTTT. As protein: CSARDQTEAFF.

The chain couples TRBV28 to TRBJ2-3; TRBD2 agrees at 11 bases. The ends lost 6 bases at V and 1 base at J; junction bases unmatched: 9. Germline V gene lookup returns CDR1 MDHEN and CDR2 SYDVKM. The CDR3 contains 17 residues. CDR3 sequence: CASSLAGGIRGTDTQYF. DNA of the CDR3: TGTGCCAGCAGCCTAGCGGGGGGTATCCGTGGCACAGATACGCAGTATTTT.

This clonotype was detected a few times. This sequence joins TRBV18 and TRBJ2-7, with 9 bases matching TRBD1. Germline lookup yields CDR1 KGHSH and CDR2 LQKENI. V gave up 4 bases and J gave up 3 bases; unmatched junction bases: 4. The length of the CDR3 is 14 residues. This chain's CDR3 is CASSLGTGNYEQYF. The CDR3 DNA follows: TGTGCCAGCTCACTAGGGACAGGGAACTACGAGCAGTACTTC.

The chain uses TRBV20-1 and TRBJ2-1; D possibly corresponds to TRBD1 (6 bases). The CDR3 loop spans 14 amino acids. Per the germline V gene, CDR1 is DFQATT and CDR2 is SNEGSKA (reference sequence). V was trimmed by 7 bases and J by 8 bases, leaving 21 bases between them. The CDR3 bases are TGCAGTGTCTTCAGGGGATGGGACCAATATGAGCAGTTCTTC. Translating it yields CSVFRGWDQYEQFF.

V usage is TRBV20-1 and J usage is TRBJ2-2; D gene uncertain. The CDR3 is 14 amino acids. V was pared by 4 bases and J by 2 bases, with 11 bases between. Germline V gene lookup returns CDR1 DFQATT and CDR2 SNEGSKA (reference sequence). The CDR3 region has the DNA TGCAGTGCTATCGTGGCAGACAACACCGGGGAGCTGTTTTTT. Amino acids: CSAIVADNTGELFF.

This clonotype was seen a single time. The genes are TRBV18 and TRBJ1-2; no reliable D call. Germline V gives CDR1 KGHSH, CDR2 LQKENI. The germline V and J ends were trimmed by 2 bases and 4 bases, with 17 bases remaining between them. The CDR3 covers 16 residues. The CDR3 DNA reads as TGTGCCAGCTCACCAGGCCGTCAGAGAGGTCGCTATGGCTACACCTTC. This gives the protein CASSPGRQRGRYGYTF. Full variable domain (rest looked up from reference TRBV18 and TRBJ1-2): NAGVMQNPRHLVRRRGQEARLRCSPMKGHSHVYWYRQLPEEGLKFMVYLQKENIIDESGMPKERFSAEFPKEGPSILRIQQVVRGDSAAYFCASSPGRQRGRYGYTFGSGTRLTVV.

This clonotype was seen a few times. The rearrangement uses TRBV20-1 and TRBJ1-3; D gene unclear. Germline V lookup: CDR1 DFQATT, CDR2 SNEGSKA (reference sequence). The CDR3 totals 13 residues. V lost 5 bases to trimming and J lost 4 bases, with 12 bases between them. This chain's CDR3 is CSAFGSGGNTIYF. In nucleotides, the CDR3 is TGCAGTGCTTTTGGGTCGGGCGGAAACACCATATATTTT.

The V gene is TRBV10-2, the J gene TRBJ2-3; 8 bases are shared with TRBD1. This CDR3 contains 19 residues. Losses at the gene ends were 0 bases for V and 4 bases for J; bases not matched to a gene: 15. Germline-derived CDR1 and CDR2 are WSHSY and SAAADI. CDR3 in DNA: TGCGCCAGCAGTGAGTCGAAGGCTTACGGACAGGGAATCGCAGATACGCAGTATTTT. Its protein is CASSESKAYGQGIADTQYF.

The rearrangement joins TRBV5-1 to TRBJ1-1, with a tentative D call TRBD1 (6 bases). This CDR3 region has 14 residues. Trimming removed 2 bases from V and 5 bases from J, with 13 bases in between. CDR1 is SGHRS and CDR2 is YFSETQ in the germline V gene. The CDR3: CASSFAQGRTEAFF. DNA for the CDR3: TGCGCCAGCAGCTTTGCGCAGGGGAGGACTGAAGCTTTCTTT.

The rearrangement links TRBV6-5 to TRBJ1-5; no clear D. This CDR3 has 14 amino acids. V was cut by 6 bases and J by 4 bases, with 13 bases left in between. Germline CDR1 is MNHEY and CDR2 is SVGAGI. The CDR3 sequence is CASSTREKNQPQHF. DNA of the CDR3: TGTGCCAGCAGCACCCGGGAGAAAAATCAGCCCCAGCATTTT.

This clonotype was observed a handful of times. The genes are TRBV20-1 and TRBJ1-6, with TRBD1 matching 10 bases. The germline CDR1 and CDR2 sequences are DFQATT and SNEGSKA (reference sequence). The CDR3 loop spans 15 amino acids. V lost 2 bases and J lost 8; bases outside the gene matches: 6. CDR3 nucleotides: TGCAGTGCTAGACAGACAGGGGGCGGCGATTCACCCCTCCACTTT. Protein: CSARQTGGGDSPLHF.

This chain links TRBV28 with TRBJ2-1, with TRBD2 identical over 11 bases. CDR1 is MDHEN and CDR2 is SYDVKM in the germline V gene. Losses at the gene ends were 6 bases for V and 4 bases for J; bases not matched to a gene: 8. This CDR3 has 16 residues. As DNA, the CDR3 is TGTGCCAGCAGCCAAGCGGGACTAGCGGAGTACAATGAGCAGTTCTTC. Its translation: CASSQAGLAEYNEQFF.

This chain connects TRBV9 to TRBJ1-3; 7 nucleotides agree with TRBD1. V shed 3 bases, J shed 0 bases, and the junction held 6 bases outside the gene matches. The germline V gene encodes CDR1 SGDLS and CDR2 YYNGEE. CDR3 length: 16 amino acids. CDR3 in amino acids: CASSGQGPNSGNTIYF. In DNA form, the CDR3 reads TGTGCCAGCAGCGGACAGGGCCCGAACTCTGGAAACACCATATATTTT.

CDR3 sequence reads: CASSEVSNEQFF. The CDR3, as DNA: TGTGCCAGCAGCGAGGTCTCGAATGAGCAGTTCTTC. The rearrangement uses TRBV14 and TRBJ2-1; D is undetermined. The CDR3 sequence is 12 residues long. Germline CDR1 and CDR2: SGHDN and FVKESK. Deletions cut 5 bases from V and 7 bases from J, with 9 bases between. The complete variable domain, with remaining parts taken from reference TRBV14 and TRBJ2-1, reads EAGVTQFPSHSVIEKGQTVTLRCDPISGHDNLYWYRRVMGKEIKFLLHFVKESKQDESGMPNNRFLAERTGGTYSTLKVQPAELEDSGVYFCASSEVSNEQFFGPGTRLTVL.

This clonotype was counted a few times. The J gene is TRBJ1-6, the V gene TRBV5-4; tentatively, D is TRBD1 (6 bases). The CDR3 is made up of 13 amino acids. Trimming left V 2 bases short and J 10 bases short, with 10 bases between. Germline CDR1 and CDR2: SGHNT and YYREEE (reference sequence). Written as DNA, the CDR3 is TGTGCCAGCAGCTTACAGGGCGGCTCACCCCTCCACTTT. Its translation: CASSLQGGSPLHF.

This clonotype has only a few counts. The chain joins TRBV5-1 to TRBJ1-3; no definite D call. Trimming removed 4 bases at V and 7 bases at J, with 12 bases between. The germline CDR1 and CDR2 sequences are SGHRS and YFSETQ. There are 13 residues in the CDR3. CDR3 region: CASSMNSGNTIYF. In DNA form, the CDR3 reads TGCGCCAGCAGCATGAATTCGGGGAACACCATATATTTT. The full variable domain, in which reference TRBV5-1 and TRBJ1-3 provide the parts outside the CDR3, is KAGVTQTPRYLIKTRGQQVTLSCSPISGHRSVSWYQQTPGQGLQFLFEYFSETQRNKGNFPGRFSGRQFSNSRSEMNVSTLELGDSALYLCASSMNSGNTIYFGEGSWLTVV.

This clonotype was seen a handful of times. The CDR3 is CASSSGEGSYEQYF. For the CDR3, the DNA is TGCGCCAGCAGCTCCGGAGAGGGGAGCTACGAGCAGTACTTC. The rearrangement uses TRBV5-1 and TRBJ2-7; D possibly uses TRBD1 or TRBD2 (5 bases each). CDR1 is SGHRS, CDR2 YFSETQ, per germline. Trimming stripped 3 bases from V and 3 bases from J, with 13 bases between. The length of the CDR3 is 14 residues.

The J gene is TRBJ2-3, the V gene TRBV7-3; 8 nucleotides match TRBD2. CDR1 is SGHTA, CDR2 FQGTGA, per germline. CDR3 length: 15 amino acids. The V segment lost 6 bases and the J segment 3 bases; nucleotides outside the gene matches: 8. CDR3 in DNA: TGTGCCAGCAGACCGAGCGGGGGCCTGACAGATACGCAGTATTTT. Residues: CASRPSGGLTDTQYF.

The V call is TRBV6-1, the J call TRBJ1-5, with 7 bases lining up with TRBD1. CDR1 is MNHNS and CDR2 is SASEGT in the germline V gene. V dropped 6 bases and J dropped 2; count of bases not matched to a gene: 7. The CDR3 has 15 amino acids. The CDR3 region is CASRLDRVGNQPQHF. The CDR3 DNA is TGTGCCAGCAGGCTTGACAGGGTCGGCAATCAGCCCCAGCATTTT.

The rearrangement uses TRBV29-1 and TRBJ2-7, with D tentatively TRBD2 (7 bases). Trimming cost V 0 bases and J 6 bases, with 12 bases left between them. The V gene's germline CDR1 is SQVTM and CDR2 ANQGSEA. The CDR3 loop spans 13 amino acids. The CDR3 reads CSVEESGGAEQYF. CDR3 sequence (DNA): TGCAGCGTTGAAGAGAGTGGGGGGGCCGAGCAGTACTTC.